The text below deals with one T cell receptor beta chain. The data stem from a study of blood T cell repertoires in COVID-19. Study summary: COVID-19 samples, acute and convalescent, were from the United States, Italy and Spain.

Per the study methods: Amplification of reference gene primers provided the estimated nucleated cell counts. Method: immunoSEQ multiplex PCR; TCRdb's copy keeps in-frame clones and lacks some. That table gives V, J and clone size, and the DNA gave D and trimming. This table has about 300,000 clones, about nine tenths appearing once. The CDR3 extends over 15 amino acids. Germline lookup yields CDR1 MNHEY and CDR2 SVGAGI. V lost 5 bases to trimming and J lost 3 bases, with 14 bases between them. The V call is TRBV6-5, the J call TRBJ2-4; maybe TRBD1 (6 bases). Sequencing was performed on PBMCs or T cells enriched from blood (not recorded which). The clonotype comes from a woman between 18 and 30 years old who had recovered from COVID-19. The CDR3 region is CASSTPGTLKNIQYF. As DNA, the CDR3 is TGTGCCAGCAGTACACCCGGGACACTCAAAAACATTCAGTACTTC.